This TCR beta chain was identified during a study of blood T cell repertoires in COVID-19 (dated by TCRdb to between 2020 and 2021). Study-level background: Samples from collaborators originated in the United States, Italy and Spain and spanned both the acute and convalescent phases of COVID-19. The prospective study material was composed of cDNA or gDNA derived from T cells, B-cell-depleted T cells, or PBMCs. The dataset comprised deeply sampled blood TCRbeta repertoires from subjects exposed to, actively infected with, or recovered from COVID-19. The repertoires were released in a freely available public database meant as a resource for research on the immune response to SARS-CoV-2. Samples were obtained from the ongoing ImmuneRACE study (first 160 participants) and from over 1,000 subjects provided by 6 global collaborators. The sample metadata nearly always contained a de-identified subject ID, COVID-19 status, age in years and sex. Where HLA class I and class II types were available, the types were taken from metadata supplied by the sample provider, not from assay-based typing.

To note about this clone: This clone's antigen is unknown. Base qualities are missing; no much larger clone stands one base away.

One collaborating source in Seattle enrolled patients during active infection and followed them longitudinally through the course of disease. Whole blood was collected in K2EDTA tubes by collaborating institutions according to the institutions' own protocols. For TCRbeta analysis, collaborators shipped samples in one of three forms: frozen whole blood, isolated PBMCs, or DNA extracted from either of those sample types. Study-wide findings and limitations: How much clinical and demographic metadata was included differed by source and by participant, and the metadata was provided uncurated.

Counted from cysteine to phenylalanine, this CDR3 has 15 amino acids. Only the CDR3 portion is preserved as DNA: 45 bases, with reading frame beginning at the first base. As encoded in the germline V gene (reference sequence), CDR1 is MNHEY while CDR2 is SMNVEV. V lost 6 bases and J lost 9 bases, and the count of bases not matched to a germline gene is 9. TCRbeta CDR3 regions were amplified from genomic DNA using the immunoSEQ Assay, a bias-controlled multiplex PCR. As for the original processing: Within the assay, amplification of reference gene primers was used to estimate how many nucleated cells each sample contained. To quantify the absolute abundance of each unique TCRbeta CDR3 rearrangement, sequence reads were collapsed and filtered. For each sample, productive Simpson clonality was calculated by taking the square root of Simpson's diversity index across productive rearrangements. TCRdb took over this immuneACCESS table, retaining in-frame rearrangements with V and J assigned. Such tables are incomplete; in checked studies, under half of the missing clones stem from an unresolved V gene, and the remainder is unexplained. That table supplies the V and J calls and clone size; D and trimming were determined from the DNA. The sample contains roughly 350,000 clones, more than 75% of them found a single time. Jointly, the top ten make up roughly 10% of the sample.

The rearrangement combines TRBV27 with TRBJ2-1; TRBD2 fits 12 bases in the junction. This receptor was obtained from a woman in her twenties or thirties with COVID-19, enrolled during active disease. Sequences were obtained from peripheral blood. At the DNA level, the sequence is TGTGCCAGCAGCCAACTAGCGGGAGGTTTCAGTGAGCAGTTCTTC. This encodes CASSQLAGGFSEQFF.